The 24 T cell receptor beta chains given below trace back to one sample, sequenced in a study of CD8 T cell repertoires and HIV-1 epitope variants. TCRdb's copy holds only in-frame clones and misses some; the assay was immunoSEQ multiplex PCR. The sample comprises tens of thousands of clones, 70% to 75% of which are singletons, and roughly 25% rests with the top ten. The sample comprised uncultured baseline CD8+ T cells from peripheral blood mononuclear cells (PBMCs). Receptors were obtained from a male donor with HIV.

V is TRBV27 and J is TRBJ1-5, with a tentative D call TRBD1 (5 bases). There are 13 residues in the CDR3. V lost 6 bases and J lost 7, with 13 bases in between. In germline, CDR1 is MNHEY, CDR2 SMNVEV (reference sequence). The CDR3 DNA follows: TGTGCCAGCAGGGGGCCAGCAGAACAGCCCCAGCATTTT. Protein product: CASRGPAEQPQHF.

V usage is TRBV28 and J usage is TRBJ1-4, with TRBD1 matching 10 bases. The CDR3 has 16 amino acids. V lost 5 bases, J lost 7 bases, and 10 bases stayed unmatched. CDR1 and CDR2 from the germline V gene are MDHEN and SYDVKM. The CDR3 DNA reads TGTGCCAGCAGTCCCTCAGAAGGACAGGGGGGTGAAAAACTGTTTTTT. Translated: CASSPSEGQGGEKLFF. Full variable domain (missing parts from reference TRBV28 and TRBJ1-4): DVKVTQSSRYLVKRTGEKVFLECVQDMDHENMFWYRQDPGLGLRLIYFSYDVKMKEKGDIPEGYSVSREKKERFSLILESASTNQTSMYLCASSPSEGQGGEKLFFGSGTQLSVL.

The V gene is TRBV28, the J gene TRBJ2-2, with 10 bases fitting TRBD1. Germline trimming cut 7 bases from V and 5 bases from J; bases unmatched to any gene: 7. CDR1 and CDR2 from the germline V gene are MDHEN and SYDVKM. The length of the CDR3 is 15 residues. Written as DNA, the CDR3 is TGTGCCAGCACCCCCTGGGACAGGGGAACCGGGGAGCTGTTTTTT. It translates to CASTPWDRGTGELFF.

The V gene is TRBV19, the J gene TRBJ2-7; 9 nucleotides align to TRBD2. Germline V lookup: CDR1 LNHDA, CDR2 SQIVND (reference sequence). The CDR3 is 15 amino acids. The V and J ends lost 4 bases and 0 bases, in that order; junction bases with no gene match: 4. CDR3 loop: CASSKGTSYSYEQYF. CDR3 nucleotide sequence: TGTGCCAGTAGTAAGGGGACTAGCTACTCCTACGAGCAGTACTTC. Complete variable domain (other parts from reference TRBV19 and TRBJ2-7): DGGITQSPKYLFRKEGQNVTLSCEQNLNHDAMYWYRQDPGQGLRLIYYSQIVNDFQKGDIAEGYSVSREKKESFPLTVTSAQKNPTAFYLCASSKGTSYSYEQYFGPGTRLTVT.

The rearrangement joins TRBV9 to TRBJ2-1, with 7 positions matching TRBD1. Germline V gene data show CDR1 as SGDLS and CDR2 as YYNGEE. J gave up 4 bases and V 3 bases, and 13 bases lay outside the gene matches. The CDR3 runs 17 residues. The CDR3 nucleotides are TGTGCCAGCAGCGAGGGCCCAGGGGGAAGATTATACAATGAGCAGTTCTTC. Translation: CASSEGPGGRLYNEQFF.

V gene TRBV2 combines with J gene TRBJ2-3; D gene ambiguous. CDR3 length: 16 amino acids. Deletions cut 0 bases from V and 0 bases from J, with 10 bases between. Germline-derived CDR1 and CDR2 are SNHLY and FYNNEI. The CDR3 protein is CASSEATPYSTDTQYF. CDR3 in DNA: TGTGCCAGCAGTGAAGCGACTCCCTATAGCACAGATACGCAGTATTTT.

The CDR3, as DNA: TGTGCCAGCAGCCCACAGGGGGCCGACTACGAGCAGTACTTC. Translating gives CASSPQGADYEQYF. The chain uses TRBV9 and TRBJ2-7; 9 positions match TRBD1. After removal of 4 bases from V and 3 bases from J, the junction contained 5 bases not matched to a gene. Germline CDR1 reads SGDLS; CDR2 reads YYNGEE. The CDR3 extends over 14 amino acids.

This clone was recorded a few times. V and J are TRBV19 and TRBJ1-5, with 7 bases matching TRBD1. The CDR3 is 14 amino acids. With 5 bases clipped from V and 5 bases from J, the junction kept 6 bases outside the gene matches. The germline V gene encodes CDR1 LNHDA and CDR2 SQIVND (reference sequence). The CDR3 sequence is CASSDDRDDQPQHF. In DNA form, the CDR3 reads TGTGCCAGTAGTGATGACAGGGACGATCAGCCCCAGCATTTT.

The V call is TRBV7-3, the J call TRBJ2-2; TRBD1 matches at 7 bases. There are 17 residues in the CDR3. V was clipped by 5 bases and J by 0 bases; unmatched bases: 9. Germline V gene lookup returns CDR1 SGHTA and CDR2 FQGTGA. The CDR3 is CASSLLGTDANTGELFF. CDR3 nucleotides: TGTGCCAGCAGCCTATTGGGGACAGATGCGAACACCGGGGAGCTGTTTTTT.

The chain links TRBV7-2 to TRBJ1-5; D uncertain. CDR1 and CDR2 (germline): SGHTA, FQGNSA. V was trimmed by 1 base and J by 7 bases, leaving 11 bases between them. This CDR3 is built from 14 residues. The CDR3: CASSLERGGQPQHF. As DNA, the CDR3 is TGTGCCAGCAGCTTAGAGCGTGGTGGGCAGCCCCAGCATTTT. The full variable domain, its missing parts supplied by reference TRBV7-2 and TRBJ1-5, is GAGVSQSPSNKVTEKGKDVELRCDPISGHTALYWYRQSLGQGLEFLIYFQGNSAPDKSGLPSDRFSAERTGGSVSTLTIQRTQQEDSAVYLCASSLERGGQPQHFGDGTRLSIL.

The J gene is TRBJ2-5, the V gene TRBV5-4; 10 bases map to TRBD2. V lost 0 bases, J lost 3 bases, and 8 bases stayed unmatched. Germline V CDR1 and CDR2: SGHNT, YYREEE (reference sequence). The CDR3 sequence is 17 residues long. The CDR3, as DNA: TGTGCCAGCAGCTTGGAACTAGCGGGGCCTCGGGAAGAGACCCAGTACTTC. It encodes CASSLELAGPREETQYF.

The rearrangement links TRBV28 to TRBJ2-7; D possibly corresponds to TRBD2 (7 bases). Germline V gene sequence: CDR1 MDHEN, CDR2 SYDVKM. The CDR3 totals 16 residues. V lost 5 bases to trimming and J lost 7 bases, with 24 bases between them. In nucleotides, the CDR3 is TGTGCCAGCAGTGGGCTAGGGGGAGGGGCTATTTGGGAGCAGTACTTC. Translating gives CASSGLGGGAIWEQYF.

The sample holds a few counts of this clone. The rearrangement links TRBV2 to TRBJ1-5, with 8 positions matching TRBD1. Germline CDR1 reads SNHLY; CDR2 reads FYNNEI. This CDR3 spans 15 amino acids. The junction had 6 bases not matched to a gene; V was cut back by 4 bases and J by 4 bases. CDR3 nucleotide sequence: TGTGCCAGCAGTGCGGACAGGGTGGTTAATCAGCCCCAGCATTTT. Translation: CASSADRVVNQPQHF.

The chain employs TRBV15 and TRBJ2-5; tentative D call: TRBD1 (5 bases). Trimming cost V 1 base and J 2 bases, with 8 bases left between them. This CDR3 has 14 residues. The V gene's germline CDR1 is LNHNV and CDR2 YYDKDF (reference sequence). In DNA, the CDR3 is TGTGCCACCAGCAGAGGGACACTGCAAGAGACCCAGTACTTC. This gives the protein CATSRGTLQETQYF.

This clone was seen a handful of times. The chain combines TRBV6-5 with TRBJ1-1; TRBD1 might be the D (6 bases). Between the trimmed V and J ends, which lost 4 bases and 11 bases, there was a span of 14 bases. The CDR3 extends over 12 amino acids. The V gene's germline CDR1 is MNHEY and CDR2 SVGAGI. CDR3 nucleotides: TGTGCCAGCAGTTCCCAACGGACAGAGGCTTTCTTT. Translation gives CASSSQRTEAFF.

J is TRBJ2-5 and V is TRBV28, with TRBD2 matching over 14 bases. The V gene end was trimmed by 4 bases and the J gene end by 2 bases; junction bases not matched to a gene: 9. The CDR3 is 18 residues long. Germline CDR1 MDHEN, CDR2 SYDVKM. Here the CDR3 DNA reads TGTGCCAGCAGTTCCCGCGCCCGACTAGCGGGAGGGCAAGAGACCCAGTACTTC. It is translated as CASSSRARLAGGQETQYF.

This clone has a handful of counts. The chain joins TRBV7-2 to TRBJ1-6; D remains unclear. The ends were cut back, 5 bases at V and 3 bases at J, with 14 bases in the middle. CDR1 SGHTA and CDR2 FQGNSA come from the germline V gene. The CDR3 is made up of 16 amino acids. CDR3 coding DNA: TGTGCCAGCAGCCCCGACGCAGCGAACTATAATTCACCCCTCCACTTT. It specifies CASSPDAANYNSPLHF.

The V gene is TRBV7-9, the J gene TRBJ1-1; a possible D gene is TRBD1 (5 bases). The CDR3 runs to 12 residues. The V end lost 7 bases, the J end lost 3 bases, and 9 bases lay between the germline ends. Germline CDR1 is SEHNR and CDR2 is FQNEAQ (reference sequence). CDR3 region: CASMGEDTEAFF. CDR3 in DNA: TGTGCCAGCATGGGGGAGGACACTGAAGCTTTCTTT.

Sample share makes this clone large. The rearrangement links TRBV9 to TRBJ2-3; 7 bases match TRBD1. CDR1 is SGDLS, CDR2 YYNGEE, per germline. The CDR3 loop spans 17 amino acids. V shed 3 bases and J 2 bases; nucleotides not matched to a gene: 12. CDR3 coding DNA: TGTGCCAGCAGCGCCATACAGGGGCCTCCCTTCACAGATACGCAGTATTTT. As protein: CASSAIQGPPFTDTQYF.

The chain carries TRBV15 and TRBJ1-4; the D gene is possibly TRBD1 (6 bases). The CDR3 has 14 residues. V was trimmed by 1 base and J by 5 bases, leaving 8 bases between them. CDR1 and CDR2 (germline): LNHNV, YYDKDF (reference sequence). CDR3 protein: CATSRGGANEKLFF. The CDR3 coding sequence is TGTGCCACCAGCAGAGGGGGGGCAAATGAAAAACTGTTTTTT.

V and J are TRBV7-9 and TRBJ2-3; 8 bases are a match to TRBD2. V shed 1 base, J shed 3 bases, and the junction held 3 bases outside the gene matches. CDR1 SEHNR and CDR2 FQNEAQ come from the germline V gene (reference sequence). The CDR3 spans 15 residues. The CDR3 coding sequence is TGTGCCAGCAGCTTAGGAGGCGGGAGGACAGATACGCAGTATTTT. It codes for CASSLGGGRTDTQYF.

This chain uses TRBV5-6 with TRBJ2-7; a weak D match, TRBD2 (6 bases). The CDR3 covers 12 residues. With 3 bases removed from V and 6 bases from J, the gap between germline ends came to 10 bases. Germline loops: CDR1 SGHDT, CDR2 YYEEEE. The CDR3 DNA reads as TGTGCCAGCAGCTCGGGAGACGGCGAGCAGTACTTC. It codes for CASSSGDGEQYF.

The chain links TRBV19 to TRBJ2-3, with TRBD2 as a possible D gene (6 bases). This CDR3 comprises 15 residues. The V end lost 3 bases, the J end lost 2 bases, and 12 bases lay between the germline ends. CDR1 is LNHDA, CDR2 SQIVND, per germline (reference sequence). The CDR3 nucleotides are TGTGCCAGTAGTATCTCTAGCGTGACCACAGATACGCAGTATTTT. It translates to CASSISSVTTDTQYF.

This chain joins TRBV28 and TRBJ2-3; tentatively, D is TRBD2 (5 bases). Germline assignment: CDR1 MDHEN and CDR2 SYDVKM. V was shortened by 7 bases and J by 0 bases, with 17 bases between the two germline ends. The CDR3 covers 16 residues. The DNA for the CDR3 is TGTGCCAGCACCCTGGGAGCGGAGCCTAGCACAGATACGCAGTATTTT. Protein sequence: CASTLGAEPSTDTQYF.